This T cell receptor (beta chain) came from a study of cytomegalovirus exposure and HLA in healthy donors (dated by TCRdb to about 2017). Regarding the complete study: According to an earlier analysis of a few hundred of the donors, roughly 180 million T cells yielded 117 million unique TCR beta sequences and 276 Gb of sequence data. In the later analysis, no new phenotypic data were used to find candidate immune exposures; instead, reliance was placed on TCR beta sequences and their occurrence across donors. All discovery cohort repertoires had been generated using a single sequencing platform. To decide whether each TCR beta V gene segment behaved as functional or pseudogenic, an earlier analysis of some 570 of the donors relied on high-throughput TCR beta sequencing. The study used immunosequencing to profile the T cell repertoires of approximately 640 subjects and linked those repertoires to cytomegalovirus serostatus. A separate validation cohort of 90 to 150 different subjects was used in addition to the 666-subject first cohort. The study aimed to test whether cataloging public T cell receptors could reveal signatures of past pathogen exposure. HLA typing covered class I and class II loci at four-digit resolution. Typing coverage differed by locus: A, B, C, DRB1 and DQB1 were typed in roughly 629-630 donors, DQA1 in roughly 500, DPA1 in nearly 610, and DPB1 in just under 490. Among the roughly 380 genotyped donors, approximately 77% belonged to the genetic ancestry cluster associated with self-reported Caucasian donors. To predict cytomegalovirus infection status, the study combined high-throughput TCR immunosequencing, statistical association of individual TCRs with disease status, and machine learning. Alongside the repertoire data, information on donor age, sex, ethnicity and CMV serostatus was compiled. Genome-wide SNP genotypes for about 55% of the 666 donors were used in a later genetic analysis, which treated that subset as a discovery cohort. Roughly 5 DR-DQ haplotypes were handled as single units for association and clustering, since linkage in the cohort was strong. A later analysis re-analyzed previously published TCR beta repertoires from 660 or so donors and added high-resolution HLA genotyping to study TCR occurrence patterns. An early release that covered roughly 600 HLA-typed donors contained around 330 gigabases of sequencing data and around 85 million unique TCR sequences. Among 398 genotyped donors of the cohort, an average of around 240,000 unique TCR beta nucleotide sequences were sequenced per donor, 15% to 20% of them non-productive. The paper as a whole reports these results and caveats: Correlated functional status among segregating V segments might be attributable to linkage disequilibrium, but an unknown experimental factor could not be ruled out. In a later analysis, the rate of TCR association differed among HLA loci, with DRB1 alleles having the most associated TCRs and HLA-C alleles having the fewest. An association between a missense DCLRE1C variant and V-gene and J-gene trimming of TCR beta chains was found in a later genetic analysis and replicated in an independent cohort. The study listed 150 to 200 TCR beta chains as associated with cytomegalovirus. In a later analysis, HLA-associated TCR beta chains were found to be more clonally expanded and to have lower generation probabilities than equally common non-associated chains. A group of highly shared sequence variants was considered likely to be a technical artifact of the sequencing pipeline. It was suggested by the authors that the approach could potentially be generalized to other disease states and immunological phenotypes. The 87-base-pair reads could not distinguish some IMGT-functional V segments, including TRBV6-2 and TRBV6-3, so those segments were excluded. In a later analysis, around 15,000 TCR beta sequences were associated with specific HLA alleles at a false discovery rate of 0.05. The only immune exposure information available for the cohort was CMV serostatus. In both the original and validation cohorts, the classifier was reported to diagnose cytomegalovirus status with high specificity and sensitivity. Three of the identified cytomegalovirus-associated TCR beta chains were confirmed in vitro to be specific for cytomegalovirus antigens. A later analysis found that most CMV-associated TCR beta chains appeared HLA-restricted, with HLA associations seemingly driven largely by CMV exposure. A further reported finding was that TCR beta sequences accurately predicted the HLA-A and HLA-B alleles for most subjects in the first cohort. Because HLA typing was unavailable for some donors at each locus, only the typed subset was used in association tests. A later genetic analysis reported fewer N-insertions in productive TCRs among donors in an Asian-associated ancestry cluster than the roughly 700-donor mean. An earlier analysis of approximately 530 of the donors showed that most TCR beta V segments appeared in productive rearrangements either about 90% or about 30% of the time, which broadly matched IMGT annotations. This cohort had only TCR beta chains sequenced, and the lack of alpha or paired-chain data limited which features could be detected. Roughly uniform sequencing depth across donors was assumed in presence/absence analyses, although this assumption may not hold. Fewer than 20 rarely observed V segments, including chromosome 9 orphons, were excluded from the earlier analysis of 550 to 700 of the donors because counts were too low. According to a later analysis, parvovirus B19, influenza, CMV and Epstein-Barr virus appeared linked to several top co-occurrence clusters. Assigning TCR associations to individual alleles was difficult when HLA alleles, especially DR and DQ, strongly co-occurred. Most TCR sequences were observed very rarely across donors, whereas some public TCRs were present in many individuals.

Looking up the germline V gene yields CDR1 SGHTA and CDR2 FQGTGA. From cysteine to phenylalanine, the CDR3 is 14 amino acids long. Just the 42-base CDR3 DNA is kept, in frame starting at base 1. V is shortened by 5 bases, J by 0 bases, and the region joining them spans 10 bases. Notes on this clone: It lacks a known antigen. Base qualities are not at hand, and no much larger clone is one base apart.

The cohort consisted of 600 or so healthy bone marrow donors. At the time of sampling, every cohort member was nominally healthy, though immune exposures that went unrecorded were likely present. The donor tested CMV seropositive and was one of the 289 seropositive cohort members. Each donor provided a peripheral blood sample, and peripheral blood mononuclear cells were used for TCR beta sequencing. Genomic DNA was extracted from the blood cell samples with the Qiagen DNeasy Blood Extraction Kit. Library preparation employed the immunoSEQ multiplex PCR assay. For the multiplex PCR, a mixture combining 60 forward primers for TCR Vbeta segments and 13 reverse primers for TCR Jbeta segments was used. The CDR3 region of rearranged TCR beta genes was amplified from genomic DNA by a multiplex PCR assay. The amplified TCR beta libraries were sequenced on the Illumina HiSeq System as 87-base-pair reads. In the source study's methods: In a later analysis, some 80 million unique TCR beta chains were counted across the 500 to 850 repertoires, and approximately 11 million of these chains were shared by at least two donors. Raw reads were error-corrected and collapsed into unique sequences by a nearest-neighbor algorithm in which closely related sequences were merged to remove PCR and sequencing errors. Alignment of CDR3 sequences to IMGT reference sequences was used to assign V, D and J gene segments. For a sequence to be retained, at least a six-nucleotide match to both a V gene segment and a J gene segment was required. A rearrangement counted as productive if the CDR3 had no stop codons and remained in frame with V and J, and every other rearrangement counted as non-productive. CDR3 was defined according to IMGT convention as the region running from the second conserved V-encoded cysteine to the conserved J-encoded phenylalanine. The earlier analysis of some 550 of the donors excluded any sequence lacking an unambiguous match to a single V gene segment. An earlier analysis of several hundred of the donors called V segments functional above 56.7% productive rearrangements and segregating when the between-donor standard deviation exceeded 5%. To diagnose cytomegalovirus status from the catalog of TCR beta chain sequences, a statistical classification framework was built. In a later analysis, V and J genes were assigned by comparing TCR nucleotide sequences against IMGT/GENE-DB human TR gene sequences. A later analysis assigned CDR3 sequences and most-parsimonious VDJ recombination scenarios with the TCRdist pipeline. In a later analysis, each TCR beta chain was defined by its CDR3 amino acid sequence together with its V-gene family, and reads lacking a unique V-gene family were excluded. As a way to deal with suspected cross-contamination and a sequencing artifact, a later analysis dropped over 550 nucleotide sequences that were highly shared and had low generation probability. A later analysis calculated a clonal expansion index for each public chain from normalized within-repertoire ranks of inferred template counts. A later analysis computed generation probabilities with a VDJ recombination model fitted to out-of-frame rearrangements, and checked the results against IGoR. A later analysis scored TCR-TCR, TCR-HLA and TCR-CMV co-occurrence with hypergeometric tests, applying a repertoire-size bias correction to TCR pairs. False discovery rates were estimated in a later analysis by permuting HLA or CMV assignments 20 times. In a later analysis, co-occurring TCRs were grouped using DBSCAN, with TCRdist sequence similarity added in when clustering inside HLA-allele-positive subsets. For co-occurrence clustering, repertoires with fewer than 30,000 or more than 120,000 public chains were excluded, along with roughly 5 repertoires with anomalous nucleotide sharing. TCRdb took over this immuneACCESS table, retaining in-frame rearrangements with V and J assigned. Such tables are incomplete; in checked studies, under half of the missing clones stem from an unresolved V gene, and the remainder is unexplained. The D gene and trimming were derived from the DNA, and the V and J assignments and clone size from that table. The sample table holds some 140,000 clones, of which around 80% were seen once. 8.8% of the sample belongs to the ten largest clones.

The receptor chain draws on TRBV7-3 and TRBJ1-1; the D gene lacks a confident call. The specimen was PBMCs. The clonotype comes from a woman in her fifties or sixties in good health and CMV-seropositive. DNA sequence: TGTGCCAGCAGCCCTATCGGGGTGAACACTGAAGCTTTCTTT. This yields the protein CASSPIGVNTEAFF.